One sample yielded the 27 T cell receptor beta chains listed below, sequenced in a study of blood T cell repertoires in COVID-19. The protocol was immunoSEQ multiplex PCR, while the TCRdb copy is restricted to in-frame clones and leaves out a portion. In the table there are about 190,000 clones, 70% to 90% of which are singletons. The sequenced material came from peripheral blood. The receptors stem from a human donor in a cohort sampled during active COVID-19.

This chain links TRBV18 with TRBJ2-7; the match to TRBD2 covers 8 bases. The germline V gene encodes CDR1 KGHSH and CDR2 LQKENI. Trimming removed 2 bases from V and 5 bases from J; junction bases left unmatched: 5. The CDR3 runs 14 residues. CDR3 nucleotide sequence: TGTGCCAGCTCACCAACGGGAGGGCCGAACGAGCAGTACTTC. This codes for CASSPTGGPNEQYF. Complete variable domain (other parts from reference TRBV18 and TRBJ2-7): NAGVMQNPRHLVRRRGQEARLRCSPMKGHSHVYWYRQLPEEGLKFMVYLQKENIIDESGMPKERFSAEFPKEGPSILRIQQVVRGDSAAYFCASSPTGGPNEQYFGPGTRLTVT.

The V and J genes are TRBV9 and TRBJ2-1; 11 bases fit TRBD1. V was pared by 4 bases and J by 5 bases, with 8 bases of the junction left unmatched. Germline V CDR1 and CDR2: SGDLS, YYNGEE. This CDR3 is built from 16 residues. The CDR3 sequence is CASSTRTGGDHNEQFF. The CDR3 bases are TGTGCCAGCAGCACAAGGACAGGGGGCGATCACAATGAGCAGTTCTTC.

V gene TRBV27 combines with J gene TRBJ2-6; D is possibly TRBD1 (5 bases). There are 15 residues in the CDR3. The V gene lost 5 bases and the J gene lost 4 bases, with 12 bases spanning the gap. The V gene's germline CDR1 is MNHEY and CDR2 SMNVEV (reference sequence). The CDR3 nucleotides read TGTGCCAGCAGTCCCCAGGGATTCGGGGCCAACGTCCTGACTTTC. This sequence encodes CASSPQGFGANVLTF.

In this sample, this clone turned up many times. The CDR3 sequence is CATSGRANTEAFF. The CDR3 DNA reads as TGTGCCACCAGTGGCAGGGCCAACACTGAAGCTTTCTTT. The chain has TRBV24-1 and TRBJ1-1; tentatively, D is TRBD1 (5 bases). Trimming cost V 5 bases and J 2 bases, with 8 bases left between them. This CDR3 region has 13 residues. The germline V gene has CDR1 KGHDR and CDR2 SFDVKD.

V and J are TRBV6-2 or TRBV6-3 and TRBJ2-7; the match to TRBD1 covers 9 bases. The CDR3 is 14 residues long. Germline V CDR1 and CDR2: MNHEY, SVGEGT. V dropped 5 bases and J dropped 1; count of bases not matched to a gene: 3. The CDR3 loop reads CASSDRGVSYEQYF. DNA for the CDR3: TGTGCCAGCAGTGACAGGGGGGTTTCCTACGAGCAGTACTTC.

The genes are TRBV10-2 and TRBJ2-3, with D uncertain. CDR3 size: 17 residues. Germline CDR1 and CDR2: WSHSY and SAAADI. Trimming took 3 bases from V and 0 from J, leaving 16 bases between them. The CDR3 sequence: CASSDWAISSSTDTQYF. In DNA form, the CDR3 reads TGCGCCAGCAGTGATTGGGCGATATCCTCGAGCACAGATACGCAGTATTTT.

The V gene is TRBV2, the J gene TRBJ2-5, with TRBD2 matching 9 bases. In germline, CDR1 is SNHLY, CDR2 FYNNEI. CDR3 size: 15 residues. V shed 4 bases and J 4 bases; nucleotides not matched to a gene: 7. The CDR3 here is CASSGAGGYRETQYF. CDR3 sequence (DNA): TGTGCCAGCAGTGGGGCGGGGGGGTACCGAGAGACCCAGTACTTC.

The CDR3 protein is CASSFSSRVSYEQYF. CDR3 nucleotide sequence: TGTGCCAGCAGTTTCTCGTCCCGGGTGTCCTACGAGCAGTACTTC. The rearrangement links TRBV2 to TRBJ2-7, with unresolved D. Germline V gene sequence: CDR1 SNHLY, CDR2 FYNNEI. V was shortened by 5 bases and J by 1 base, with 15 bases between the two germline ends. The CDR3 spans 15 residues.

V is TRBV6-5 and J is TRBJ2-7; D unresolved. Trimming left V 5 bases short and J 0 bases short, with 11 bases between. CDR1 is MNHEY, CDR2 SVGAGI, per germline. The CDR3 length is 14 residues. Written as DNA, the CDR3 is TGTGCCAGCAGTAAACCCGGCGGCTCCTACGAGCAGTACTTC. This encodes CASSKPGGSYEQYF.

This chain links TRBV2 with TRBJ2-7; 8 positions match TRBD1. Germline V gene data show CDR1 as SNHLY and CDR2 as FYNNEI. J lost 6 bases, V lost 10 bases, and 14 bases had no gene match. This CDR3 contains 14 residues. Here the CDR3 reads CATVPGGLTGEQYF. The CDR3 nucleotides read TGTGCCACCGTACCAGGGGGCCTGACAGGCGAGCAGTACTTC.

J is TRBJ2-7 and V is TRBV25-1; 10 bases agree with TRBD1. V was clipped by 7 bases and J by 7 bases; unmatched bases: 7. The CDR3 consists of 13 residues. Germline-derived CDR1 and CDR2 are MGHDK and SYGVNS. CDR3 nucleotide sequence: TGTGCCAGCATGGGACAGGGGTTGGGTGAGCAGTACTTC. It translates to CASMGQGLGEQYF.

This clone has just a few counts. The chain carries TRBV4-3 and TRBJ2-3; a weak D match, TRBD2 (6 bases). The germline V gene encodes CDR1 LGHNA and CDR2 YSLEER. The CDR3 sequence is 16 residues long. Trimming left V 0 bases short and J 2 bases short, with 12 bases between. This chain's CDR3 is CASSQEIGTPTDTQYF. The DNA of the CDR3 is TGCGCCAGCAGCCAAGAGATAGGGACTCCCACAGATACGCAGTATTTT.

The chain has TRBV7-9 and TRBJ1-1; 7 nucleotides align to TRBD1. Looked up from germline, CDR1 is SEHNR and CDR2 is FQNEAQ (reference sequence). J gave up 5 bases and V 5 bases, and 11 bases lay outside the gene matches. The length of the CDR3 is 15 residues. The CDR3 loop is CASSPQGDRGTEAFF. The CDR3 nucleotides are TGTGCCAGCAGCCCCCAGGGGGATCGGGGGACTGAAGCTTTCTTT.

This chain connects TRBV3-1 (or the pseudogene TRBV3-2) to TRBJ2-7, with TRBD2 matching over 14 bases. The germline gives CDR1 LGHDT, CDR2 YNNKEL (reference sequence). Trimming removed 3 bases from V and 6 bases from J; junction bases left unmatched: 13. This CDR3 is built from 18 residues. DNA for the CDR3: TGTGCCAGCAGCCACGGGACTAGCGGGAGTTTGTTTGTGGGCGAGCAGTACTTC. Translated: CASSHGTSGSLFVGEQYF.

The rearrangement uses TRBV3-1 (or the pseudogene TRBV3-2) and TRBJ2-1; 14 bases map to TRBD2. The CDR3 has 17 amino acids. V dropped 3 bases and J dropped 2; count of bases not matched to a gene: 3. Germline V gene lookup returns CDR1 LGHDT and CDR2 YNNKEL (reference sequence). For the CDR3, the DNA is TGTGCCAGCAGCCAGCCGGGACTAGCGGGAGCCTACAATGAGCAGTTCTTC. Amino acids: CASSQPGLAGAYNEQFF.

V usage is TRBV30 and J usage is TRBJ2-3; D not certain. CDR3 length: 13 residues. V was cut by 1 base and J by 4 bases, with 9 bases left in between. Germline V lookup: CDR1 GTSNPN, CDR2 SVGIG (reference sequence). For the CDR3, the DNA is TGTGCCTGGAGTGGCGTCCATCCAGATACGCAGTATTTT. It specifies CAWSGVHPDTQYF.

The gene calls are TRBV5-4 and TRBJ2-1; 8 positions match TRBD2. This CDR3 is 15 amino acids long. The germline gives CDR1 SGHNT, CDR2 YYREEE (reference sequence). The trim removed 3 bases at V and 3 bases at J, leaving 5 bases unmatched. As DNA, the CDR3 is TGTGCCAGCAGCTCCCCGGGACTAGGCTACAATGAGCAGTTCTTC. This sequence encodes CASSSPGLGYNEQFF.

The rearrangement uses TRBV4-1 and TRBJ2-2; possibly TRBD2 for D (5 bases). Germline V gives CDR1 MGHRA, CDR2 YSYEKL. The V and J ends lost 4 bases and 7 bases respectively, with 13 bases between them. CDR3 length: 14 amino acids. The CDR3 region has the DNA TGCGCCAGCAGCCCGAGGGTGATGGACGGGGAGCTGTTTTTT. It translates to CASSPRVMDGELFF.

The CDR3 is CASSPPDSFDGYTF. The CDR3 region has the DNA TGTGCCAGTAGTCCCCCGGATAGCTTTGATGGCTACACCTTC. The chain joins TRBV19 to TRBJ1-2; D unresolved. This CDR3 has 14 residues. Deletions cut 5 bases from V and 6 bases from J, with 16 bases between. Germline-derived CDR1 and CDR2 are LNHDA and SQIVND (reference sequence).

The CDR3 sequence is CASSQARDRDYEQYF. DNA for the CDR3: TGCGCCAGCAGCCAAGCCCGGGACAGGGACTACGAGCAGTACTTC. The V and J genes are TRBV4-3 and TRBJ2-7; 9 nucleotides match TRBD1. CDR3 size: 15 residues. The V gene end was trimmed by 1 base and the J gene end by 3 bases; junction bases not matched to a gene: 4. Germline CDR1 LGHNA, CDR2 YSLEER.

The genes are TRBV5-1 and TRBJ2-3; 11 nucleotides agree with TRBD2. This CDR3 has 17 residues. Losses at the gene ends were 0 bases for V and 0 bases for J; bases not matched to a gene: 3. CDR1 and CDR2 from the germline V gene are SGHRS and YFSETQ. The CDR3, as DNA: TGCGCCAGCAGCTTGGAGGGACTAGCGGCAAGCACAGATACGCAGTATTTT. Its protein product is CASSLEGLAASTDTQYF.

The V gene is TRBV7-9, the J gene TRBJ2-7; 8 bases agree with TRBD2. Unmatched junction bases numbered 9, after V lost 1 base and J lost 4 bases. The CDR3 length is 16 residues. Germline V gene lookup returns CDR1 SEHNR and CDR2 FQNEAQ (reference sequence). Written as DNA, the CDR3 is TGTGCCAGCAGCTTAGACGAGCGGGGGACGGGGTACGAGCAGTACTTC. Translating gives CASSLDERGTGYEQYF.

The chain is built from TRBV2 and TRBJ2-2, with TRBD2 matching 8 bases. The CDR3 is made up of 15 amino acids. Per the germline V gene, CDR1 is SNHLY and CDR2 is FYNNEI. With 7 bases clipped from V and 4 bases from J, the junction kept 8 bases outside the gene matches. CDR3: CASKAGGKSTGELFF. The DNA of the CDR3 is TGTGCCAGCAAGGCGGGGGGCAAGAGCACCGGGGAGCTGTTTTTT. Full variable domain (remainder filled in from reference TRBV2 and TRBJ2-2): EPEVTQTPSHQVTQMGQEVILRCVPISNHLYFYWYRQILGQKVEFLVSFYNNEISEKSEIFDDQFSVERPDGSNFTLKIRSTKLEDSAMYFCASKAGGKSTGELFFGEGSRLTVL.

This chain uses TRBV5-5 with TRBJ2-1, with a possible D match to TRBD2 (6 bases). CDR1 is SGHKS and CDR2 is YYEKEE in the germline V gene (reference sequence). The CDR3 is made up of 14 amino acids. V lost 2 bases to trimming and J lost 4 bases, with 10 bases between them. The CDR3 DNA reads as TGTGCCAGCAGCTTCGTGGCGGGGTACAATGAGCAGTTCTTC. It codes for CASSFVAGYNEQFF.

The rearrangement joins TRBV4-2 to TRBJ2-1; possibly TRBD2 for D (6 bases). The V gene lost 1 base and the J gene lost 6 bases, with 13 bases spanning the gap. CDR3 length: 15 residues. The germline V gene encodes CDR1 LGHNA and CDR2 YNFKEQ. CDR3 loop: CASSQALTRSNEQFF. CDR3 nucleotide sequence: TGTGCCAGCAGCCAAGCCTTGACTAGATCCAATGAGCAGTTCTTC.

On this clone itself: This specimen includes other DNA sequences encoding the same CDR3. The V gene is TRBV6-2 or TRBV6-3, the J gene TRBJ1-2; D gene unclear. The CDR3 runs 12 residues. Germline V gene sequence: CDR1 MNHEY, CDR2 SVGEGT. Trimming took 5 bases from V and 5 from J, leaving 9 bases between them. The CDR3 sequence: CASSPGNYGYTF. In DNA, the CDR3 is TGTGCCAGCAGTCCGGGGAATTATGGCTACACCTTC.

The CDR3 coding sequence is TGTGCCAGCAGTAACAGGGACGAGCAGTACTTC. Its protein is CASSNRDEQYF. This sequence joins TRBV12-3 or TRBV12-4 and TRBJ2-7; tentatively, D is TRBD1 (6 bases). Trimming left V 5 bases short and J 5 bases short, with 7 bases between. CDR3 length: 11 amino acids.